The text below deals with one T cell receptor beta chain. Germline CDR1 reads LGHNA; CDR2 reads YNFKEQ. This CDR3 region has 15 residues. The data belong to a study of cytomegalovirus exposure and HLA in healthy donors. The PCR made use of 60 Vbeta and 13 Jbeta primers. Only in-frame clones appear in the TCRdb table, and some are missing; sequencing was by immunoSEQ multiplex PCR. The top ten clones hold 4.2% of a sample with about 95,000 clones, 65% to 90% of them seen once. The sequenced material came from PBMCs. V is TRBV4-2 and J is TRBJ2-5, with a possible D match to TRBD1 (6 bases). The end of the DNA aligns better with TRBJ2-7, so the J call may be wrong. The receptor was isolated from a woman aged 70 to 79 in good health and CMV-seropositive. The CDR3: CASSQPTGLGSEQYF. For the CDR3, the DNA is TGTGCCAGCAGCCAACCCACAGGGCTAGGTTCCGAGCAGTACTTC.